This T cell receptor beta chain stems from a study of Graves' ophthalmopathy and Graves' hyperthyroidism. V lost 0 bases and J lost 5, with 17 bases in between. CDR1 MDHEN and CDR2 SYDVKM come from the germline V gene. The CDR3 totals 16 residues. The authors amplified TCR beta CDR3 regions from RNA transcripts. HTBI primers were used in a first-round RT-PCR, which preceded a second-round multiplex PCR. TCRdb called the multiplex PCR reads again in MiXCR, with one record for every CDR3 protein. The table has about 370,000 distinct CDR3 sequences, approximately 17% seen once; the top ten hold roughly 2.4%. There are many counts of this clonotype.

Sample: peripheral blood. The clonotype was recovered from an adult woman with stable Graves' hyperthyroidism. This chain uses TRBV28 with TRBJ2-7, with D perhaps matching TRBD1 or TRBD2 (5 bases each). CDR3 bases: TGTGCCAGCAGTTTATGGACGGGACGTTTAGGGGACGAGCAGTACTTC. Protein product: CASSLWTGRLGDEQYF.